This is a list of T cell receptor beta chains from one sample in a study of neurological immune-mediated disorders. One entry per CDR3 protein, called by TCRdb with MiXCR from the 5' RACE reads. The repertoire includes approximately 130,000 distinct CDR3 sequences, about 3.2% of them detected once, and roughly 1.3% sits in the top ten. The source material was PBMCs. These receptors originate from a woman aged 30 to 39 with multiple sclerosis. Both conserved end residues are part of each CDR3. Fields, in order: J gene, D gene, CDR3 length, V gene, clone size, CDR3 DNA, CDR3 protein. A D gene is named only where the DNA matches it firmly. Expanded clones get a size class; other rows say once, few or many, or leave the size out.

j_gene: TRBJ1-5
d_gene: NA
len: 14
v_gene: TRBV7-8
abundance: many
CDR3nt: TGTGCCAGCAGCCAAGAAGAAGGCGTTCAGCCCCAGCATTTT
CDR3aa: CASSQEEGVQPQHF

j_gene: TRBJ2-1
d_gene: NA
len: 15
v_gene: TRBV27
abundance: NA
CDR3nt: TGTGCCAGCAGTGACCGGATCCCCTCCCACAATGAGCAGTTCTTC
CDR3aa: CASSDRIPSHNEQFF

j_gene: TRBJ2-3
d_gene: TRBD1
len: 15
v_gene: TRBV5-6
abundance: many
CDR3nt: TGTGCCAGCAGCTTGCCCGGACAGGGCTCAGATACGCAGTATTTT
CDR3aa: CASSLPGQGSDTQYF

j_gene: TRBJ2-7
d_gene: TRBD2
len: 17
v_gene: TRBV7-2
abundance: few
CDR3nt: TGTGCCAGCAGCTTAGCTAGCGGGGGGAGTTATCACTACGAGCAGTACTTC
CDR3aa: CASSLASGGSYHYEQYF

j_gene: TRBJ1-1
d_gene: NA
len: 12
v_gene: TRBV7-2
abundance: many
CDR3nt: TGTGCCAGCAGCTTAGGAGGGCCTGAAGCTTTCTTT
CDR3aa: CASSLGGPEAFF

j_gene: TRBJ2-7
d_gene: TRBD2
len: 16
v_gene: TRBV6-5
abundance: many
CDR3nt: TGTGCCAGCTCTCCTAGCGGGGGAGAAGCTACCTACGAGCAGTACTTC
CDR3aa: CASSPSGGEATYEQYF

j_gene: TRBJ2-1
d_gene: NA
len: 15
v_gene: TRBV7-9
abundance: many
CDR3nt: TGTGCCAGCAGCAAGACGCCCGACGGCACCAATGAGCAGTTCTTC
CDR3aa: CASSKTPDGTNEQFF

j_gene: TRBJ2-1
d_gene: NA
len: 12
v_gene: TRBV24-1
abundance: many
CDR3nt: TGTGCCACCAGTGACCTGGGAGTTTTGCGGTTCTTC
CDR3aa: CATSDLGVLRFF

j_gene: TRBJ2-3
d_gene: NA
len: 13
v_gene: TRBV18
abundance: NA
CDR3nt: TGTGCCAGCTCACCTGGGCGTGTTGTTACGCAGTATTTT
CDR3aa: CASSPGRVVTQYF

j_gene: TRBJ1-1
d_gene: TRBD1
len: 18
v_gene: TRBV7-2
abundance: many
CDR3nt: TGTGCCAGCAGCTTAGTGATGAAGGGGGCAGGATTGAACACTGAAGCTTTCTTT
CDR3aa: CASSLVMKGAGLNTEAFF